Presented here are 12 T cell receptor beta chains from one specimen sequenced in a study of T cells in Graves' hyperthyroidism and ophthalmopathy. It was RNA transcripts that yielded the amplified TCR beta CDR3 regions. Researchers ran a first-round RT-PCR on the TCR CDR3 using the HTBI primer set. TCRdb reprocessed the multiplex PCR reads with MiXCR, giving one entry per CDR3 protein. This table holds hundreds of thousands of distinct CDR3 sequences, roughly 15% found once. The sequenced sample was blood. The receptor source for this set is a woman younger than 30 with Graves' ophthalmopathy.

This clonotype appeared a few times. The V call is TRBV28, the J call TRBJ1-4; D is ambiguous. CDR1 is MDHEN, CDR2 SYDVKM, per germline. The CDR3 spans 14 residues. V shed 4 bases and J shed 3 bases, with 9 bases lying between them. CDR3 amino acids: CASSSRDPNEKLFF. CDR3 sequence (DNA): TGTGCCAGCAGTTCCCGGGATCCTAATGAAAAACTGTTTTTT. Filled out from reference TRBV28 and TRBJ1-4, the complete variable domain reads DVKVTQSSRYLVKRTGEKVFLECVQDMDHENMFWYRQDPGLGLRLIYFSYDVKMKEKGDIPEGYSVSREKKERFSLILESASTNQTSMYLCASSSRDPNEKLFFGSGTQLSVL.

This clonotype was counted at least ten times. V is TRBV12-3 or TRBV12-4 and J is TRBJ1-2; unclear D gene. Trimming left V 4 bases short and J 8 bases short, with 11 bases between. The CDR3 runs 12 residues. The CDR3 DNA follows: TGTGCCAGCAGTTGGAACCTGCGGGGCTACACCTTC. Its translation is CASSWNLRGYTF.

This clonotype has ten or more counts. CDR3 nucleotides: TGCGCCAGCAGCTTGGACGGGGACACTGAAGCTTTCTTT. It codes for CASSLDGDTEAFF. This chain connects TRBV5-1 to TRBJ1-1; D gene ambiguous. Germline loops: CDR1 SGHRS, CDR2 YFSETQ. V was cut by 0 bases and J by 3 bases, with 6 bases left in between. This CDR3 is built from 13 residues.

This clonotype was seen ten or more times. This chain uses TRBV29-1 with TRBJ2-1; 10 bases are a match to TRBD2. Germline-derived CDR1 and CDR2 are SQVTM and ANQGSEA. This CDR3 region has 14 residues. Unmatched junction bases numbered 6, after V lost 6 bases and J lost 4 bases. DNA of the CDR3: TGCAGCGTGACCGGGACTAGCGTGTACAATGAGCAGTTCTTC. Amino acids: CSVTGTSVYNEQFF.

Many counts were recorded for this clonotype. The chain carries TRBV29-1 and TRBJ2-3; 12 positions agree with TRBD2. The CDR3 has 16 amino acids. The V segment lost 6 bases and the J segment 2 bases; nucleotides outside the gene matches: 9. CDR1 is SQVTM, CDR2 ANQGSEA, per germline. In DNA form, the CDR3 reads TGCAGCGTCGCCGCTCTAGCGGGGGGGCCCACAGATACGCAGTATTTT. This encodes CSVAALAGGPTDTQYF.

This clonotype was seen at least ten times. This rearrangement joins TRBV19 to TRBJ1-5, with D unresolved. The length of the CDR3 is 14 residues. Germline values: CDR1 LNHDA, CDR2 SQIVND (reference sequence). V was clipped by 2 bases and J by 2 bases, with 7 bases between them. Here the CDR3 reads CASSIQSGNQPQHF. CDR3 DNA: TGTGCCAGTAGTATACAGTCTGGCAATCAGCCCCAGCATTTT.

This clonotype occurred many times. The chain uses TRBV2 and TRBJ2-1; D call uncertain. The CDR3 sequence is 11 residues long. Trimming shortened V by 7 bases and J by 5 bases, and 6 bases separated the two germline ends. In germline, CDR1 is SNHLY, CDR2 FYNNEI. The CDR3 sequence is CASTGHNEQFF. The CDR3 DNA follows: TGTGCCAGCACCGGTCACAATGAGCAGTTCTTC.

The chain combines TRBV27 with TRBJ2-7; the D gene is possibly TRBD1 (6 bases). Trimming removed 6 bases at V and 3 bases at J, with 18 bases between. Germline V gene lookup returns CDR1 MNHEY and CDR2 SMNVEV (reference sequence). The CDR3 contains 15 residues. CDR3 region: CASRPLQGFYYEQYF. CDR3 DNA sequence: TGTGCCAGCAGACCGCTACAGGGTTTTTACTACGAGCAGTACTTC.

The sample holds many counts of this clonotype. The V call is TRBV28, the J call TRBJ2-3; 14 bases are shared with TRBD2. The ends lost 6 bases at V and 4 bases at J; junction bases unmatched: 0. Germline CDR1 reads MDHEN; CDR2 reads SYDVKM. CDR3 length equals 14 residues. CDR3 amino acids: CASRTSGRADTQYF. Written as DNA, the CDR3 is TGTGCCAGCAGGACTAGCGGGAGGGCAGATACGCAGTATTTT.

The CDR3 nucleotides read TGCAGTGCTGATCGCCCCGGGAGTCGAGAGACCCAGTACTTC. Amino acids: CSADRPGSRETQYF. The rearrangement uses TRBV20-1 and TRBJ2-5, with a possible D match to TRBD2 (6 bases). Trimming cost V 5 bases and J 4 bases, with 17 bases left between them. Germline V lookup: CDR1 DFQATT, CDR2 SNEGSKA (reference sequence). The CDR3 covers 14 residues.

This clonotype has ten or more counts. The rearrangement links TRBV2 to TRBJ1-5; the match to TRBD1 covers 9 bases. This CDR3 has 14 residues. V lost 2 bases, J lost 9 bases, and 5 bases stayed unmatched. Germline loops: CDR1 SNHLY, CDR2 FYNNEI. The CDR3 loop is CASSERQGVMPQHF. The CDR3 DNA reads as TGTGCCAGCAGTGAACGACAGGGGGTGATGCCCCAGCATTTT.

Notes on this clonotype: This could be a read error, since a much larger clone is one nucleotide away. The chain employs TRBV3-1 and TRBJ1-3; 11 nucleotides align to TRBD1. The germline CDR1 and CDR2 sequences are LGHDT and YNNKEL (reference sequence). The CDR3 loop spans 17 amino acids. CDR3 nucleotide sequence: TGTGCCAGCGGCCAGTGGACAGGGGGCAACTCTGGAAACACCATATATTTT. It yields the protein CASGQWTGGNSGNTIYF.